This T cell receptor beta chain is from a study of blood T cell repertoires in COVID-19. The length of the CDR3 is 15 residues. Germline V CDR1 and CDR2: MRHNA, SNTAGT. V dropped 3 bases and J dropped 7 bases, with 19 bases sitting between them. Patients of the Seattle cohort, enrolled during active infection, were followed longitudinally. The protocol was immunoSEQ multiplex PCR, while the TCRdb copy is restricted to in-frame clones and leaves out a portion. The sample contains hundreds of thousands of clones, roughly 90% of which appear only once. This clonotype originated in a middle-aged woman with COVID-19, enrolled during active disease. Sequencing was carried out using peripheral blood. The V gene is TRBV6-4, the J gene TRBJ2-7; perhaps TRBD2 as D (5 bases). CDR3 DNA sequence: TGTGCCAGCAGTGATTGGACCGCCCCGGGCGGGGAGCAGTACTTC. Protein product: CASSDWTAPGGEQYF.